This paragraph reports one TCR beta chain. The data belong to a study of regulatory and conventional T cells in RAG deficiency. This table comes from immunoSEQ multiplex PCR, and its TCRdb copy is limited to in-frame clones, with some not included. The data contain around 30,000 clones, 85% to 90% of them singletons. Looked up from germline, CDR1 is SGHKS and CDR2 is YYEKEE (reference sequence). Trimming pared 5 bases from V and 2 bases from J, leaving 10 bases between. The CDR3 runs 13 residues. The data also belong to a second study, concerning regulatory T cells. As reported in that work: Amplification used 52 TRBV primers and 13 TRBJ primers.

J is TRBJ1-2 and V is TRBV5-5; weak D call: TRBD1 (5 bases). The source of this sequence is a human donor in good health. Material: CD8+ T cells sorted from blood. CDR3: CASSQDTNYGYTF. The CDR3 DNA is TGTGCCAGCAGTCAGGACACCAACTATGGCTACACCTTC.